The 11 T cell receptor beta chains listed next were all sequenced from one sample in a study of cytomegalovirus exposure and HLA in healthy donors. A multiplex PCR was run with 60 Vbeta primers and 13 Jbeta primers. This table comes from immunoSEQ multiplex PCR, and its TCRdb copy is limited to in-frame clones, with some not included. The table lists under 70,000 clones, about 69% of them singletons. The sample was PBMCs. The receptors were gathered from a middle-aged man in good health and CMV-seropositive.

Written as DNA, the CDR3 is TGTGCCAGCAGCTTAGGCGGGGTGCCGGAGACCCAGTACTTC. It yields the protein CASSLGGVPETQYF. V is TRBV7-3 and J is TRBJ2-5; possibly TRBD2 for D (6 bases). CDR3 length: 14 amino acids. CDR1 SGHTA and CDR2 FQGTGA come from the germline V gene. V was trimmed by 2 bases and J by 5 bases, leaving 12 bases between them.

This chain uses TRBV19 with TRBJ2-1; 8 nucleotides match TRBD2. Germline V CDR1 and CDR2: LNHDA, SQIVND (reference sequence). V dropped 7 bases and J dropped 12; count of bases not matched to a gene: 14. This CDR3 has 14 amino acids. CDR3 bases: TGTGCCAGTAACCCCGGGACTAGTTTATTTTGGCAGTTCTTC. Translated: CASNPGTSLFWQFF.

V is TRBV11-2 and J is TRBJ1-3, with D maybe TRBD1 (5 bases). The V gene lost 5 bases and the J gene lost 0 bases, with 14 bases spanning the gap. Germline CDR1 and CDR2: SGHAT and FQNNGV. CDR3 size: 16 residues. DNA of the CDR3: TGTGCCAGCAGCACGCTGCAGGGTAACTCTGGAAACACCATATATTTT. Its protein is CASSTLQGNSGNTIYF. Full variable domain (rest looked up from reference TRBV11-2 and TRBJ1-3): EAGVAQSPRYKIIEKRQSVAFWCNPISGHATLYWYQQILGQGPKLLIQFQNNGVVDDSQLPKDRFSAERLKGVDSTLKIQPAKLEDSAVYLCASSTLQGNSGNTIYFGEGSWLTVV.

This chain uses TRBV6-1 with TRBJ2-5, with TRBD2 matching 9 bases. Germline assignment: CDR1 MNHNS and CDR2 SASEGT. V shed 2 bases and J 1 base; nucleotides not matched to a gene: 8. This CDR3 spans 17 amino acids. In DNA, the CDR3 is TGTGCCAGCAGTGAACAGGGCCTAGCGGGAAGCCAAGAGACCCAGTACTTC. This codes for CASSEQGLAGSQETQYF.

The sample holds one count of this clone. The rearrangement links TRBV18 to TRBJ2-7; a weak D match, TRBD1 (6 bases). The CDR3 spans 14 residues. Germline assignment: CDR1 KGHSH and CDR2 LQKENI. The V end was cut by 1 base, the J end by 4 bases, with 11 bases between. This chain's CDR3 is CASSPRQDKYEQYF. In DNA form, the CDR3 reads TGTGCCAGCTCACCACGACAGGACAAATACGAGCAGTACTTC. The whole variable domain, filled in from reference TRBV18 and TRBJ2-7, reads NAGVMQNPRHLVRRRGQEARLRCSPMKGHSHVYWYRQLPEEGLKFMVYLQKENIIDESGMPKERFSAEFPKEGPSILRIQQVVRGDSAAYFCASSPRQDKYEQYFGPGTRLTVT.

This CDR3 reads CASSSPEIRGPTNEKLFF. CDR3 bases: TGCGCCAGCAGCTCCCCCGAGATAAGGGGTCCAACTAATGAAAAACTGTTTTTT. This chain uses TRBV5-1 with TRBJ1-4; weak D call: TRBD1 (5 bases). This CDR3 spans 18 amino acids. V was clipped by 3 bases and J by 0 bases, with 18 bases between them. The V gene's germline CDR1 is SGHRS and CDR2 YFSETQ.

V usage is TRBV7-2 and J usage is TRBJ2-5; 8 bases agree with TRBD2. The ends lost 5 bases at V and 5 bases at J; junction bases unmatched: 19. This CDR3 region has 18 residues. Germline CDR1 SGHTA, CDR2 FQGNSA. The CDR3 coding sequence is TGTGCCAGCAGCACGACTCGGGGGGGCCGGGGTTCTGAGGAGACCCAGTACTTC. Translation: CASSTTRGGRGSEETQYF.

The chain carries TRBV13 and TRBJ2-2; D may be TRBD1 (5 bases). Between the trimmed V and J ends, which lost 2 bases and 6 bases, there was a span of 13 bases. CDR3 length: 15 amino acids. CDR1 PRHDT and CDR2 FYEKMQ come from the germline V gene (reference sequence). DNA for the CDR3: TGTGCCAGCAGCTTAATGGCGGTACAGGCCGGGGAGCTGTTTTTT. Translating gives CASSLMAVQAGELFF.

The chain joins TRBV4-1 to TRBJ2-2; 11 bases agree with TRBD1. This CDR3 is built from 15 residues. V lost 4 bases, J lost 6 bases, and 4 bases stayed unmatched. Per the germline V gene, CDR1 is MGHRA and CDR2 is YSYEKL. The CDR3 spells CASSRGQGASGELFF. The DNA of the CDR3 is TGCGCCAGCAGCCGCGGACAGGGGGCATCCGGGGAGCTGTTTTTT.

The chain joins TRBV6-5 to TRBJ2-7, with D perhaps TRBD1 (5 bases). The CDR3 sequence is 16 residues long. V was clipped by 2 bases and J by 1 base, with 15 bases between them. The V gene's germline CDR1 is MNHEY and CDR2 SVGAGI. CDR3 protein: CASSYDSSFLSYEQYF. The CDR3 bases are TGTGCCAGCAGTTACGACAGTTCCTTTTTATCCTACGAGCAGTACTTC.

CDR3 protein: CASSQERSLPPEAFF. In nucleotides, the CDR3 is TGTGCCAGCAGCCAAGAGAGGTCCTTACCTCCCGAAGCTTTCTTT. V and J are TRBV7-8 and TRBJ1-1; D call uncertain. Germline V CDR1 and CDR2: SGHVS, FQNEAQ. CDR3 length: 15 residues. V was shortened by 5 bases and J by 8 bases, with 21 bases between the two germline ends.